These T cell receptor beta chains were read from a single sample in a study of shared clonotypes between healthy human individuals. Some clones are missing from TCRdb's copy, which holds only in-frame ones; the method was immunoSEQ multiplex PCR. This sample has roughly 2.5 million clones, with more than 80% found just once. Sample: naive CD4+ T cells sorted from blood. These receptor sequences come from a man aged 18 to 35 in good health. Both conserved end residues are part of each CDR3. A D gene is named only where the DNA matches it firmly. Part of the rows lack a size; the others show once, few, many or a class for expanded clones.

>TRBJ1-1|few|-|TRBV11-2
CASSPNTEAFF
TGTGCCAGCAGCCCTAACACTGAAGCTTTCTTT
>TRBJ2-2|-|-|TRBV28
CASNSGQNTGELFF
TGTGCCAGCAACTCGGGACAGAACACCGGGGAGCTGTTTTTT
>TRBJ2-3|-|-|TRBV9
CASSVLSGAGIGIADTQYF
TGTGCCAGCAGCGTCCTCTCCGGGGCCGGCATAGGTATCGCAGATACGCAGTATTTT
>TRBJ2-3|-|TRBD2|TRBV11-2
CASSSLTSGGAAQYF
TGTGCCAGCAGCTCCTTGACTAGCGGGGGCGCGGCGCAGTATTTT
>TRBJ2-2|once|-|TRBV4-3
CASSQEGGETGELFF
TGCGCCAGCAGCCAAGAAGGGGGGGAAACCGGGGAGCTGTTTTTT
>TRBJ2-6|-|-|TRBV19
CASREGGVFSGANVLTF
TGTGCCAGTAGAGAGGGGGGTGTCTTCTCTGGGGCCAACGTCCTGACTTTC
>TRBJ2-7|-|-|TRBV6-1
CASRSYEQYF
TGTGCCAGCCGCTCCTACGAGCAGTACTTC
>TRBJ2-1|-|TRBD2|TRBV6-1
CASSLQRGGEQFF
TGTGCCAGCAGTCTCCAGCGGGGGGGGGAGCAGTTCTTC
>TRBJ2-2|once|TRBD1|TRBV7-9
CASSVDRDGIKGLFF
TGTGCCAGCAGCGTGGACAGGGATGGGATAAAGGGGCTGTTTTTT
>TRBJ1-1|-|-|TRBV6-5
CASSLTTGETEAFF
TGTGCCAGCAGTCTCACGACAGGCGAGACTGAAGCTTTCTTT
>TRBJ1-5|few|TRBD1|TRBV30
CAWSPGQGGGQPQHF
TGTGCCTGGAGTCCTGGACAGGGCGGAGGTCAGCCCCAGCATTTT
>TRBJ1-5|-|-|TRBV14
CASSHGVSNQPQHF
TGTGCCAGCAGCCACGGGGTGAGCAACCAGCCCCAGCATTTT
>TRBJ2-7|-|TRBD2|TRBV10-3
CAISRGAAGDYEQYF
TGTGCCATCTCCCGTGGGGCAGCGGGGGACTACGAGCAGTACTTC
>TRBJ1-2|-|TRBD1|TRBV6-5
CASSRSDRDGYTF
TGTGCCAGCAGTCGAAGCGACAGGGATGGCTACACCTTC
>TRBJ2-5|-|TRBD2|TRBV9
CASSRGGVQETQYF
TGTGCCAGCAGCCGCGGGGGGGTTCAAGAGACCCAGTACTTC
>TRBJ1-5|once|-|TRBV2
CASSAGSQGQPQHF
TGTGCCAGCAGTGCTGGCAGTCAGGGTCAGCCCCAGCATTTT
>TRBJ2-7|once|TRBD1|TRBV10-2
CASSELTGGLYEQYF
TGCGCCAGCAGTGAGTTGACAGGGGGCCTCTACGAGCAGTACTTC
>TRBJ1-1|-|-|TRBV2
CASRWTEQRNTEAFF
TGTGCCAGCCGATGGACAGAGCAAAGGAACACTGAAGCTTTCTTT
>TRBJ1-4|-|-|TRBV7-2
CASKEGRGEKLFF
TGTGCCAGCAAAGAGGGGCGCGGAGAAAAACTGTTTTTT
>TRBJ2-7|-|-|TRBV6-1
CASLSWGSYEQYF
TGTGCCAGCCTGTCGTGGGGGTCCTACGAGCAGTACTTC
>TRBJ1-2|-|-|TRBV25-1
CASSAQRESGYTF
TGTGCCAGCAGTGCCCAGAGGGAAAGTGGCTACACCTTC
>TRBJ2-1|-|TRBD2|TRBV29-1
CSVEGGGGEQFF
TGCAGCGTTGAAGGGGGGGGAGGTGAGCAGTTCTTC
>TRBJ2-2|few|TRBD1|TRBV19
CASTGSTGGGELFF
TGTGCCAGTACGGGATCGACAGGGGGAGGGGAGCTGTTTTTT
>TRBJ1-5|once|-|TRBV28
CASSFQTRGSNQPQHF
TGTGCCAGCAGTTTTCAGACCCGCGGTAGCAATCAGCCCCAGCATTTT
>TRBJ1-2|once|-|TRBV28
CASSLKGGDYGYTF
TGTGCCAGCAGTTTAAAGGGGGGGGACTATGGCTACACCTTC
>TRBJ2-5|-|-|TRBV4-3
CASSQDWDRARGTQYF
TGCGCCAGCAGCCAAGATTGGGATAGGGCCAGAGGGACCCAGTACTTC
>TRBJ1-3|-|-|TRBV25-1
CASRELSGNTIYF
TGTGCCAGCAGGGAACTCTCTGGAAACACCATATATTTT
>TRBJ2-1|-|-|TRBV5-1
CASSLLRFSYNEQFF
TGCGCCAGCAGCTTGCTCCGTTTCAGTTACAATGAGCAGTTCTTC
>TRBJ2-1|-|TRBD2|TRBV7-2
CASSPGLAGGNEQFF
TGTGCCAGCAGCCCCGGGTTAGCGGGAGGAAATGAGCAGTTCTTC
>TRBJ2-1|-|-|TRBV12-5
CASGLETGTPLSNEQFF
TGTGCTAGTGGTTTAGAGACCGGGACCCCTTTATCCAATGAGCAGTTCTTC
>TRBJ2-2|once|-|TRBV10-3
CAISERADGELFF
TGTGCCATCAGTGAAAGGGCGGACGGGGAGCTGTTTTTT
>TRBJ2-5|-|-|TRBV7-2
CASSLMEKETQYF
TGTGCCAGCAGCTTGATGGAAAAGGAGACCCAGTACTTC
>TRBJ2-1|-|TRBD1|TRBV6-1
CASSESTGQLRNEQFF
TGTGCCAGCAGTGAATCTACGGGACAGTTACGCAATGAGCAGTTCTTC
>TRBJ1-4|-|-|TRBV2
CASVNGGASEKLFF
TGTGCCAGCGTCAACGGGGGGGCTAGCGAAAAACTGTTTTTT
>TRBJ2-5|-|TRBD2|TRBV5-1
CASSGSVAGAVETQYF
TGCGCCAGCAGCGGCTCAGTAGCGGGAGCGGTAGAGACCCAGTACTTC
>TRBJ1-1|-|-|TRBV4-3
CASSQGGRSLTEAFF
TGCGCCAGCAGCCAAGGGGGCAGGTCTCTCACTGAAGCTTTCTTT
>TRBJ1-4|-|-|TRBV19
CASRPGPGEKLFF
TGTGCCAGTCGCCCAGGGCCAGGGGAAAAACTGTTTTTT
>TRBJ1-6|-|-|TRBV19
CASSIGTQLNSPLHF
TGTGCCAGTAGTATAGGGACTCAGCTTAATTCACCCCTCCACTTT
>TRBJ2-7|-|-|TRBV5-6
CASRPTGSYEQYF
TGTGCCAGCAGGCCTACAGGGTCCTACGAGCAGTACTTC
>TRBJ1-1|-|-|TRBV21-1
CASSKVARGGRNEAFF
TGTGCCAGCAGCAAAGTGGCTCGAGGGGGAAGGAATGAAGCTTTCTTT
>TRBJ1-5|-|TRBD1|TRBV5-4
CASSWVLQGTKEQPQHF
TGTGCCAGCAGCTGGGTACTACAGGGGACAAAGGAGCAGCCCCAGCATTTT
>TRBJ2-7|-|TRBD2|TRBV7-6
CASSPGLAGVREQYF
TGTGCCAGCAGCCCGGGACTAGCGGGAGTTCGCGAGCAGTACTTC
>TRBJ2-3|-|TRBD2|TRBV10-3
CAISASGGEDTQYF
TGTGCCATCAGCGCTAGCGGGGGGGAGGATACGCAGTATTTT
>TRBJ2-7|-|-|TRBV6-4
CASSDPTGQPGGQYF
TGTGCCAGCAGTGACCCAACAGGACAGCCGGGTGGGCAGTACTTC
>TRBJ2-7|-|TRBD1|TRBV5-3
CARKLTGESYEQYF
TGTGCCAGAAAACTGACAGGGGAATCCTACGAGCAGTACTTC
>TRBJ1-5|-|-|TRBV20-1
CSARGGQPQHF
TGCAGTGCTAGAGGGGGTCAGCCCCAGCATTTT
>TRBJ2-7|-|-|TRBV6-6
CASSYWTDSYEQYF
TGTGCCAGCAGTTACTGGACAGACTCCTACGAGCAGTACTTC
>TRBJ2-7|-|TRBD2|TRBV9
CASSVGTSGVSELHF
TGTGCCAGCAGCGTAGGAACTAGCGGGGTGTCTGAGTTGCACTTC
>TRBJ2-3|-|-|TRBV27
CASMGRVPDTQYF
TGTGCCAGCATGGGTAGGGTACCTGATACGCAGTATTTT
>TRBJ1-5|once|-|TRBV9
CASSRSWGDNQPQHF
TGTGCCAGCAGCCGCTCGTGGGGGGACAATCAGCCCCAGCATTTT
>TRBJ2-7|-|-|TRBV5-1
CASSPDGVGYEQYF
TGCGCCAGCAGCCCCGACGGGGTGGGCTACGAGCAGTACTTC
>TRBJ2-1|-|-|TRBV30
CAWTNGAYNEQFF
TGTGCCTGGACTAACGGGGCCTACAATGAGCAGTTCTTC
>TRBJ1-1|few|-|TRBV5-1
CASSFSENTEAFF
TGCGCCAGCAGCTTCTCGGAGAACACTGAAGCTTTCTTT
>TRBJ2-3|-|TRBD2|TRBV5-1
CASSSVSGGSTDTQYF
TGCGCCAGCAGCTCAGTGAGCGGGGGGAGCACAGATACGCAGTATTTT
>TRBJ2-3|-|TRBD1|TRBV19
CASSTGTGRPDTQYF
TGTGCCAGTAGTACTGGGACAGGGCGCCCAGATACGCAGTATTTT